This T cell receptor beta chain was documented in a study of cytomegalovirus exposure and HLA in healthy donors (dated 2017 in TCRdb). Some background on the complete study: According to an earlier analysis of 450 to 650 of the donors, about 179 million T cells yielded 120 million or so unique TCR beta sequences and 276 Gb of sequence data. An early release covering roughly 640 HLA-typed donors comprised approximately 290 gigabases of sequencing data and approximately 85 million unique TCR sequences. Among the approximately 400 genotyped donors, about 85% belonged to the genetic ancestry cluster associated with self-reported Caucasian donors. The aim of the study was to test whether cataloging public T cell receptors could identify signatures of past pathogen exposure. The study profiled the T cell repertoires of around 700 subjects by immunosequencing and related them to cytomegalovirus serostatus. Along with the approximately 700-subject first cohort, a separate validation cohort of around 120 different subjects was used. The study combined high-throughput TCR immunosequencing, statistical association of individual TCRs with disease status, and machine learning to predict cytomegalovirus infection status. A later analysis re-examined previously published TCR beta repertoires from 600 to 700 donors and added high-resolution HLA genotyping to investigate patterns of TCR occurrence. The later analysis used no new phenotypic data to find candidate immune exposures, relying instead on TCR beta sequences and their occurrence across donors. An earlier analysis of a few hundred of the donors applied high-throughput TCR beta sequencing to assess whether each TCR beta V gene segment acted as functional or pseudogenic. Donor age, sex, ethnicity and CMV serostatus were compiled alongside the repertoire data. A later genetic analysis took genome-wide SNP genotypes for about 55% of the 666 donors and used that subset as a discovery cohort. All discovery cohort repertoires had been generated using a single sequencing platform. Both class I and class II loci were covered by HLA typing, at four-digit resolution. The number of typed donors differed by locus: roughly 620-640 for A, B, C, DRB1 and DQB1; 522 for DQA1; approximately 600 for DPA1; and approximately 450 for DPB1. Four to six DR-DQ haplotypes were handled as single units for association and clustering, since linkage in the cohort was strong. Among almost 400 genotyped donors of the cohort, an average of approximately 230,000 unique TCR beta nucleotide sequences were sequenced per donor, approximately 20% of them non-productive.

The library was prepared using the immunoSEQ multiplex PCR assay. For the multiplex PCR, a mixture combining 60 forward primers for TCR Vbeta segments and 13 reverse primers for TCR Jbeta segments was used. A multiplex PCR assay on genomic DNA amplified the CDR3 region of rearranged TCR beta genes. The amplified TCR beta libraries were sequenced on the Illumina HiSeq System as 87-base-pair reads. The paper's data handling went like this. Across the 500 to 850 repertoires, a later analysis counted 80 million or so unique TCR beta chains, 9 million to 14 million of which were shared by at least two donors. Raw reads were error-corrected and collapsed into unique sequences with a nearest-neighbor algorithm that merged closely related sequences to remove PCR and sequencing errors. CDR3 sequences were aligned to IMGT reference sequences to assign V, D and J gene segments. For a sequence to be retained, at least a six-nucleotide match to both a V gene segment and a J gene segment was required. A rearrangement counted as productive if the CDR3 had no stop codons and remained in frame with V and J, and every other rearrangement counted as non-productive. CDR3 was defined according to IMGT convention as the region running from the second conserved V-encoded cysteine to the conserved J-encoded phenylalanine. The earlier analysis of about 590 of the donors excluded sequences that lacked an unambiguous match to a single V gene segment. In an earlier analysis of several hundred of the donors, V segments were called functional above 56.7% productive rearrangements and were called segregating when the between-donor standard deviation exceeded 5%. A statistical classification framework was built for diagnosing cytomegalovirus status from the catalog of TCR beta chain sequences. In a later analysis, V and J genes were assigned by comparing TCR nucleotide sequences against IMGT/GENE-DB human TR gene sequences. A later analysis assigned CDR3 sequences and most-parsimonious VDJ recombination scenarios with the TCRdist pipeline. In a later analysis, each TCR beta chain was defined by its CDR3 amino acid sequence together with its V-gene family, and reads without a unique V-gene family were excluded. To address suspected cross-contamination and a sequencing artifact, a later analysis removed roughly 640 highly shared, low-generation-probability nucleotide sequences. In a later analysis, a clonal expansion index was calculated for each public chain from normalized within-repertoire ranks of inferred template counts. A later analysis computed generation probabilities with a VDJ recombination model fitted to out-of-frame rearrangements, and checked the results against IGoR. Hypergeometric tests were used in a later analysis to score TCR-TCR, TCR-HLA and TCR-CMV co-occurrence, with a repertoire-size bias correction applied to the TCR pairs. In a later analysis, false discovery rates were estimated by permuting HLA or CMV assignments 20 times. In a later analysis, co-occurring TCRs were grouped using DBSCAN, with TCRdist sequence similarity added in when clustering inside HLA-allele-positive subsets. Co-occurrence clustering excluded repertoires with fewer than 30,000 or more than 120,000 public chains, plus five with anomalous nucleotide sharing. TCRdb retrieved this table from immuneACCESS and kept in-frame rearrangements only. Not all clones are present; in checked studies, unresolved V genes account for under half, and no reason is known for the remainder. The V and J calls and clone size come from that table; D and trimming were worked out from the DNA. This sample is represented by 150,000 or so clones; over 70% of them were singletons. 1.3% of the sample goes to the ten largest clones.

The cohort consisted of 600 to 750 healthy bone marrow donors. At the time of sampling, all cohort members were nominally healthy, though unrecorded immune exposures were likely present. The donor tested CMV seropositive, placing the donor among the roughly 300 seropositive members of the cohort. Every donor gave a peripheral blood sample, and the peripheral blood mononuclear cells from that sample were used for TCR beta sequencing. Genomic DNA was extracted from the blood cell samples with the Qiagen DNeasy Blood Extraction Kit. General conclusions and limits of the study: An earlier analysis of approximately 570 of the donors showed that most TCR beta V segments appeared in productive rearrangements either about 87% or about 30% of the time, which broadly matched IMGT annotations. A later genetic analysis associated a missense DCLRE1C variant with V-gene and J-gene trimming of TCR beta chains, and an independent cohort replicated the association. Most TCR sequences were observed very rarely across donors, whereas some public TCRs were present in many individuals. According to a later analysis, parvovirus B19, influenza, CMV and Epstein-Barr virus appeared linked to several top co-occurrence clusters. Because HLA typing was missing for some donors at each locus, association tests included only the typed subset. In this cohort, only TCR beta chains were sequenced, and detectable features were limited by the absence of alpha or paired-chain data. Presence/absence analyses assumed roughly uniform sequencing depth across donors, an assumption that may not hold. The earlier analysis of 587 of the donors excluded some 15 rarely observed V segments, including chromosome 9 orphons, because counts were too low. When HLA alleles, especially DR and DQ, strongly co-occurred, attributing TCR associations to individual alleles was difficult. In vitro tests confirmed that a few of the cytomegalovirus-associated TCR beta chains recognize cytomegalovirus antigens. The authors suggested that the approach could potentially be generalized to other disease states and immunological phenotypes. In the study, approximately 160 TCR beta chains were listed as associated with cytomegalovirus. The classifier was reported to diagnose cytomegalovirus status with high specificity and sensitivity in both the original and validation cohorts. Correlated functional status among segregating V segments might be attributable to linkage disequilibrium, but an unknown experimental factor could not be ruled out. A cluster of highly shared sequence variants was judged likely to represent a technical artifact of the sequencing pipeline. A further reported finding was that TCR beta sequences accurately predicted the HLA-A and HLA-B alleles for most subjects in the first cohort. Some IMGT-functional V segments, including TRBV6-2 and TRBV6-3, could not be distinguished by the 87-base-pair reads and were therefore excluded. A later genetic analysis reported fewer N-insertions in productive TCRs among donors in an Asian-associated ancestry cluster than the roughly 650-donor mean. A later analysis found that TCR association rates varied across HLA loci, with DRB1 alleles showing the most associated TCRs and HLA-C alleles the fewest. The only immune exposure information available for the cohort was CMV serostatus. In a later analysis, 16,951 TCR beta sequences were associated with specific HLA alleles at a false discovery rate of 0.05. Most CMV-associated TCR beta chains appeared to be HLA-restricted in a later analysis, and the HLA associations seemed to be driven largely by CMV exposure. A later analysis found that HLA-associated TCR beta chains were more clonally expanded and had lower generation probabilities than equally common non-associated chains.

Deletion took 6 bases off V and 8 bases off J, with a span of 13 bases between the germline ends. CDR1 and CDR2 are drawn from the germline V gene (reference sequence): DFQATT, SNEGSKA. The CDR3 runs 11 amino acids, cysteine and phenylalanine included. CDR3 DNA is the only sequence kept; it has 33 bases, read in frame from the first base. A note on this clone: Its antigen is not yet known. No qualities accompany the bases; no much larger clone lies one base away.

The source material was PBMCs. The TCR was taken from a man aged 50 to 60 in good health and CMV-seropositive. This sequence uses TRBV20-1 and TRBJ1-2, with TRBD1 perhaps the D gene, on 6 matching bases. The CDR3 reads CSAEDSMGYTF. Read as DNA, the sequence is TGCAGTGCCGAGGACAGTATGGGCTACACCTTC.